This T cell receptor (beta chain) emerged from a study of T cell changes during pregnancy in multiple sclerosis. The CDR3 spans 16 residues. CDR1 is SSHAT, CDR2 FNYEAQ, per germline (reference sequence). Profiling relied on immunoSEQ multiplex PCR, and the TCRdb table lists in-frame clones only, not all of them. Among about 110,000 clones listed, roughly 92% were seen once. With regard to this clone: The junction and the germline gene differ at one end; a read error may be behind it.

The sequenced sample was peripheral blood, obtained after pregnancy. The chain joins TRBV7-7 to TRBJ2-1; TRBD2 might be the D (5 bases). The source is a female donor with multiple sclerosis, enrolled in a pregnancy study. The CDR3 loop is CASSLHPTTSYNEQFF. In DNA form, the CDR3 reads TGTGCTAGCAGCCTACACCCGACTACCTCCTACAATGAGCAGTTCTTC.